The rows below give T cell receptor beta chains drawn from one sample of a study of shared clonotypes between healthy human individuals. TCRdb keeps only in-frame clones here, not all; method: immunoSEQ multiplex PCR. The sample has 2 million to 3 million clones, more than 80% seen once. Sequenced input: naive CD4+ T cells sorted from blood. These receptors were taken from a man aged 18 to 30 in good health. Both conserved end residues are part of each CDR3. The order of the fields is D gene, J gene, V gene, clone size, CDR3 DNA, CDR3 protein. A D gene is named only where the DNA matches it firmly. Clone size is stated in some rows and not others, as once, few, many or a class when expanded.

d_gene: TRBD1; j_gene: TRBJ2-7; v_gene: TRBV4-1; abundance: -; CDR3nt: TGCGCCAGCAGCCAAGAGCCCGGGACAGTAAACGAGCAGTACTTC; CDR3aa: CASSQEPGTVNEQYF
d_gene: -; j_gene: TRBJ2-7; v_gene: TRBV7-2; abundance: -; CDR3nt: TGTGCCAGCAGCCTCGCATTCGAGCAGTACTTC; CDR3aa: CASSLAFEQYF
d_gene: TRBD1; j_gene: TRBJ2-1; v_gene: TRBV2; abundance: -; CDR3nt: TGTGCCAGCAGTCGGGACAGATCCTCCTACAATGAGCAGTTCTTC; CDR3aa: CASSRDRSSYNEQFF
d_gene: TRBD1; j_gene: TRBJ2-5; v_gene: TRBV28; abundance: -; CDR3nt: TGTGCCAGCAGTTTATCGACAGGGGGCCGGGAGACCCAGTACTTC; CDR3aa: CASSLSTGGRETQYF
d_gene: -; j_gene: TRBJ1-2; v_gene: TRBV5-1; abundance: -; CDR3nt: TGCGCCAGCAGCCTTTGGGGGGAGAATGGCTACACCTTC; CDR3aa: CASSLWGENGYTF
d_gene: -; j_gene: TRBJ1-2; v_gene: TRBV29-1; abundance: -; CDR3nt: TGCAGCGTTGGGGCAGGGAATGGCTACACCTTC; CDR3aa: CSVGAGNGYTF
d_gene: -; j_gene: TRBJ2-7; v_gene: TRBV7-2; abundance: -; CDR3nt: TGTGCCAGCAGCTTAGGTCAGGGAGGCTACGAGCAGTACTTC; CDR3aa: CASSLGQGGYEQYF
d_gene: -; j_gene: TRBJ2-1; v_gene: TRBV4-1; abundance: -; CDR3nt: TGCGCCAGCAGCCATGAGGACACGGCCTCCTACAATGAGCAGTTCTTC; CDR3aa: CASSHEDTASYNEQFF
d_gene: -; j_gene: TRBJ1-1; v_gene: TRBV5-1; abundance: once; CDR3nt: TGCGCCAGCAGCTTGCGGGCAGGGACGAACACTGAAGCTTTCTTT; CDR3aa: CASSLRAGTNTEAFF
d_gene: -; j_gene: TRBJ1-2; v_gene: TRBV4-3; abundance: -; CDR3nt: TGCGCCAGCAGCCAAACCCATGGGTCCGGCTATGGCTACACCTTC; CDR3aa: CASSQTHGSGYGYTF
d_gene: -; j_gene: TRBJ2-2; v_gene: TRBV6-1; abundance: -; CDR3nt: TGTGCCAGCACCCTAATAGGGGGATTCGGGGAGCTGTTTTTT; CDR3aa: CASTLIGGFGELFF
d_gene: -; j_gene: TRBJ1-1; v_gene: TRBV6-5; abundance: -; CDR3nt: TGTGCCAGCAGGGGCCCGGGGAACACTGAAGCTTTCTTT; CDR3aa: CASRGPGNTEAFF
d_gene: -; j_gene: TRBJ2-7; v_gene: TRBV18; abundance: once; CDR3nt: TGTGCCAGCTCACAGGGGCCGCTTTTGTACGAGCAGTACTTC; CDR3aa: CASSQGPLLYEQYF
d_gene: TRBD2; j_gene: TRBJ2-3; v_gene: TRBV10-1; abundance: -; CDR3nt: TGCGCCAGCAGTGGTAGCGGGAGTGTATCAGATACGCAGTATTTT; CDR3aa: CASSGSGSVSDTQYF
d_gene: TRBD2; j_gene: TRBJ2-3; v_gene: TRBV10-2; abundance: -; CDR3nt: TGCGCCAGCAGTCCGGGACTAGCGGCCAGCACAGATACGCAGTATTTT; CDR3aa: CASSPGLAASTDTQYF
d_gene: TRBD1; j_gene: TRBJ2-7; v_gene: TRBV6-1; abundance: few; CDR3nt: TGTGCCAGCAGTGAAAGAGGGGGCCTAGTCGAGCAGTACTTC; CDR3aa: CASSERGGLVEQYF
d_gene: -; j_gene: TRBJ2-2; v_gene: TRBV7-2; abundance: -; CDR3nt: TGTGCCAGCAGCTGGCAGGGGACCACCGGGGAGCTGTTTTTT; CDR3aa: CASSWQGTTGELFF
d_gene: -; j_gene: TRBJ1-1; v_gene: TRBV6-5; abundance: -; CDR3nt: TGTGCCAGCAGTAGGAAGGGTGAAGCTTTCTTT; CDR3aa: CASSRKGEAFF